Listed here are 30 T cell receptor beta chains from one sample, sequenced in a study of CD8 T cells in ankylosing spondylitis (TCRdb year 2017). The library came from 5' RACE. The sequencer was an Illumina HiSeq 2500. The raw public reads went through TCRdb reprocessing: fastp at Q25, MiXCR clone calling, in-frame beta chains kept. Identical CDR3 protein sequences are pooled into one entry, listed with their most common genes and DNA. The sample table holds hundreds of thousands of distinct CDR3 sequences, of which 12% were seen once. Of the sample, 0.51% falls within the top ten clones. Broad study findings and their caveats: A TCR beta motif of several highly homologous amino acid variants appeared characteristic of blood from ankylosing spondylitis patients.

No cognate antigen is known for these TCRs. The sequenced sample was blood, either unsorted or a sorted T cell fraction (not recorded which). The receptors here all came from a male donor with ankylosing spondylitis.

The sample holds a few counts of this clonotype. The rearrangement uses TRBV18 and TRBJ1-1; 9 bases fit TRBD1. The length of the CDR3 is 13 residues. The germline V gene has CDR1 KGHSH and CDR2 LQKENI. The ends lost 4 bases at V and 11 bases at J; junction bases unmatched: 8. CDR3 sequence (DNA): TGTGCCAGCTCACTGCGGACAGGGGAGAAGGCTTTCTTT. This codes for CASSLRTGEKAFF.

This clonotype was found a few times. V and J are TRBV2 and TRBJ2-7; the match to TRBD2 covers 9 bases. Germline assignment: CDR1 SNHLY and CDR2 FYNNEI. The CDR3 has 15 amino acids. V trimming: 3 bases; J trimming: 3 bases; junction bases outside the gene matches: 6. The CDR3 bases are TGTGCCAGCAGTGATAGCGGGGGCGCTAACTACGAGCAGTACTTC. This codes for CASSDSGGANYEQYF. Together with reference TRBV2 and TRBJ2-7, the CDR3 gives the full variable domain: EPEVTQTPSHQVTQMGQEVILRCVPISNHLYFYWYRQILGQKVEFLVSFYNNEISEKSEIFDDQFSVERPDGSNFTLKIRSTKLEDSAMYFCASSDSGGANYEQYFGPGTRLTVT.

In this sample, this clonotype turned up a few times. The V call is TRBV29-1, the J call TRBJ1-4; TRBD1 is a possible D gene (6 bases). Germline CDR1 and CDR2: SQVTM and ANQGSEA. This CDR3 has 13 amino acids. Trimming stripped 7 bases from V and 7 bases from J, with 16 bases between. CDR3 amino acids: CSASQGLGEKLFF. The CDR3 DNA sequence: TGCAGCGCGTCCCAGGGGTTGGGTGAAAAACTGTTTTTT.

This clonotype was detected only a few times. V is TRBV24-1 and J is TRBJ2-1; 7 bases are a match to TRBD2. CDR1 and CDR2 (germline): KGHDR, SFDVKD. The V gene end was trimmed by 0 bases and the J gene end by 4 bases; junction bases not matched to a gene: 5. The CDR3 loop spans 16 amino acids. The CDR3 sequence is CATSDLQASGYNEQFF. The CDR3 nucleotides are TGTGCCACCAGTGATTTGCAGGCTAGCGGATACAATGAGCAGTTCTTC.

This clonotype was counted only a few times. This chain joins TRBV12-3 or TRBV12-4 and TRBJ2-5; D possibly uses TRBD1 or TRBD2 (5 bases each). V was pared by 3 bases and J by 1 base, with 9 bases between. The CDR3 loop spans 14 amino acids. CDR3 region: CASSFRDPQETQYF. Written as DNA, the CDR3 is TGTGCCAGCAGTTTCCGGGACCCCCAAGAGACCCAGTACTTC.

The rearrangement joins TRBV6-2 or TRBV6-3 to TRBJ2-1; 12 positions agree with TRBD2. Germline CDR1 and CDR2: MNHEY and SVGEGT. The V gene end was trimmed by 2 bases and the J gene end by 5 bases; junction bases not matched to a gene: 7. The CDR3 loop spans 17 amino acids. The CDR3 sequence: CASSYPSGRGKDNEQFF. CDR3 DNA sequence: TGTGCCAGCAGTTACCCTAGCGGGAGGGGTAAGGACAATGAGCAGTTCTTC.

The V and J genes are TRBV5-6 and TRBJ1-5, with TRBD1 as a possible D gene (5 bases). The CDR3 length is 13 residues. The V and J ends lost 4 bases and 4 bases respectively, with 9 bases between them. The germline CDR1 and CDR2 sequences are SGHDT and YYEEEE. As DNA, the CDR3 is TGTGCCAGCAGCCACCAGGGAAATCAGCCCCAGCATTTT. Amino acid sequence: CASSHQGNQPQHF.

There are many counts of this clonotype. V and J are TRBV24-1 and TRBJ1-1; tentative D call: TRBD1 (5 bases). Germline lookup yields CDR1 KGHDR and CDR2 SFDVKD. The CDR3 is 17 amino acids. V was clipped by 0 bases and J by 0 bases, with 13 bases between them. CDR3 sequence: CATSDLTPGRMNTEAFF. The CDR3 DNA follows: TGTGCCACCAGTGATTTGACCCCGGGACGGATGAACACTGAAGCTTTCTTT.

The sample holds many counts of this clonotype. The chain combines TRBV7-9 with TRBJ2-5, with D possibly TRBD2 on 6 matching bases. This CDR3 comprises 15 residues. Germline V lookup: CDR1 SEHNR, CDR2 FQNEAQ (reference sequence). V was pared by 5 bases and J by 3 bases, with 16 bases between. The CDR3 loop is CASSPKVREEETQYF. Here the CDR3 DNA reads TGTGCCAGCAGCCCGAAAGTCAGGGAGGAAGAGACCCAGTACTTC.

The genes are TRBV5-1 and TRBJ2-1, with unresolved D. V lost 0 bases and J 2 bases, leaving 9 bases between the germline ends. This CDR3 is built from 15 residues. CDR1 SGHRS and CDR2 YFSETQ come from the germline V gene. CDR3 nucleotides: TGCGCCAGCAGCTTGGCTAGGCGCGCCTACAATGAGCAGTTCTTC. It codes for CASSLARRAYNEQFF.

This clonotype was seen a few times. The chain couples TRBV6-6 to TRBJ2-3; 9 nucleotides match TRBD1. The trim removed 8 bases at V and 4 bases at J, leaving 4 bases unmatched. The CDR3 loop spans 13 amino acids. Germline V lookup: CDR1 MNHNY, CDR2 SVGAGI (reference sequence). DNA of the CDR3: TGTGCCAGCGTGGACAGGGGACCAGATACGCAGTATTTT. Amino acids: CASVDRGPDTQYF.

The chain uses TRBV6-1 and TRBJ1-1; D not resolved. In germline, CDR1 is MNHNS, CDR2 SASEGT. Trimming removed 6 bases at V and 4 bases at J, with 12 bases between. There are 13 residues in the CDR3. The CDR3 protein is CASRLQESTEAFF. Written as DNA, the CDR3 is TGTGCCAGCAGGCTTCAGGAATCCACTGAAGCTTTCTTT.

The CDR3 coding sequence is TGTGCCAGCAGCTTGGAAGGGACTCCGCAGTTCTTC. It encodes CASSLEGTPQFF. The chain links TRBV5-6 to TRBJ2-1; possibly TRBD2 for D (6 bases). V lost 0 bases and J 12 bases, leaving 10 bases between the germline ends. Per the germline V gene, CDR1 is SGHDT and CDR2 is YYEEEE. The length of the CDR3 is 12 residues.

This clonotype was seen more than once but under ten times. The V call is TRBV21-1, the J call TRBJ1-5; TRBD1, the D gene given by the table, was not confirmed from the DNA. TRBV21-1 is a recognized pseudogene. The CDR3 runs 14 residues. The chain's CDR3 is CASRGTGGNQPQHF. In DNA form, the CDR3 reads TGTGCCAGCAGGGGGACAGGGGGCAATCAGCCCCAGCATTTT.

This clonotype was seen only a few times. This chain links TRBV5-1 with TRBJ2-1; 9 positions agree with TRBD1. This CDR3 comprises 16 residues. Unmatched junction bases numbered 10, after V lost 4 bases and J lost 5 bases. The germline V gene encodes CDR1 SGHRS and CDR2 YFSETQ. CDR3 sequence reads: CASSPRGTGTDNEQFF. In DNA, the CDR3 is TGCGCCAGCAGCCCCCGCGGGACAGGGACAGACAATGAGCAGTTCTTC.

This clonotype came up a few times. The genes are TRBV20-1 and TRBJ2-7, with D possibly being TRBD2 (6 bases). The CDR3 has 16 residues. The ends were cut back, 5 bases at V and 5 bases at J, with 25 bases in the middle. Germline-derived CDR1 and CDR2 are DFQATT and SNEGSKA (reference sequence). The CDR3 coding sequence is TGCAGTGCTGGAAAAACCGGGACTTCGGCCTGGAACGAGCAGTACTTC. Protein sequence: CSAGKTGTSAWNEQYF.

In its sample, this clonotype was seen a few times. One junction end disagrees with the germline gene, perhaps due to a read error. V is TRBV7-8 and J is TRBJ2-5; D not certain. This CDR3 region has 11 residues. CDR1 and CDR2 from the germline V gene are SGHVS and FQNEAQ. In nucleotides, the CDR3 is TGTGCCAGCAGCTTAGCGGAAACTCGGGTCTTC. Its translation: CASSLAETRVF.

The chain carries TRBV27 and TRBJ1-4; D uncertain. Trimming removed 3 bases at V and 5 bases at J, with 19 bases between. From germline, CDR1 is MNHEY and CDR2 SMNVEV (reference sequence). This CDR3 is 17 amino acids long. As DNA, the CDR3 is TGTGCCAGCAGTTTTACCATCCCGGGCAGCCTAAATGAAAAACTGTTTTTT. It yields the protein CASSFTIPGSLNEKLFF.

V and J are TRBV7-2 and TRBJ1-1, with D possibly being TRBD1 (6 bases). Germline CDR1 is SGHTA and CDR2 is FQGNSA. The V end lost 5 bases, the J end lost 0 bases, and 13 bases lay between the germline ends. The CDR3 runs to 15 residues. CDR3 in amino acids: CASSAPGQLNTEAFF. CDR3 DNA: TGTGCCAGCAGCGCCCCGGGACAACTGAACACTGAAGCTTTCTTT.

The rearrangement links TRBV7-6 to TRBJ1-6; tentatively, D is TRBD1 (5 bases). CDR3 length: 15 residues. Trimming shortened V by 7 bases and J by 7 bases, and 17 bases separated the two germline ends. Germline lookup yields CDR1 SGHVS and CDR2 FNYEAQ. The CDR3 sequence: CASKAYQGSNSPLHF. CDR3 sequence (DNA): TGTGCCAGCAAAGCTTACCAGGGATCGAATTCACCCCTCCACTTT.

The rearrangement links TRBV6-1 to TRBJ1-6, with unresolved D. The germline V and J ends were trimmed by 8 bases and 9 bases, with 17 bases remaining between them. Germline-derived CDR1 and CDR2 are MNHNS and SASEGT. There are 14 residues in the CDR3. CDR3 residues: CASGSPGVGSPLHF. The CDR3 bases are TGTGCCAGCGGATCGCCGGGTGTCGGTTCACCCCTCCACTTT.

This clonotype was counted between two and nine times. The rearrangement uses TRBV20-1 and TRBJ2-7; TRBD2 matches at 10 bases. The CDR3 covers 14 residues. Germline loops: CDR1 DFQATT, CDR2 SNEGSKA (reference sequence). CDR3 region: CSEQGLADSYEQYF. As DNA, the CDR3 is TGCAGCGAACAAGGACTAGCGGATTCCTACGAGCAGTACTTC.

This chain links TRBV29-1 with TRBJ2-7; no reliable D call. The germline V gene has CDR1 SQVTM and CDR2 ANQGSEA. The CDR3 spans 13 residues. Trimming shortened V by 0 bases and J by 3 bases, and 9 bases separated the two germline ends. CDR3 nucleotides: TGCAGCGTTGAAGAAACTCGAGGCTACGAGCAGTACTTC. Protein product: CSVEETRGYEQYF.

This clonotype has just a few counts. The V and J genes are TRBV20-1 and TRBJ1-4; 7 bases line up with TRBD1. Germline V gene sequence: CDR1 DFQATT, CDR2 SNEGSKA (reference sequence). CDR3 length: 14 residues. V was pared by 1 base and J by 8 bases, with 7 bases of the junction left unmatched. In DNA, the CDR3 is TGCAGTGCTAGAGGCAACAGGGGAGGCGAAAAACTGTTTTTT. Protein: CSARGNRGGEKLFF.

The chain combines TRBV27 with TRBJ1-1, with TRBD1 identical over 8 bases. Looked up from germline, CDR1 is MNHEY and CDR2 is SMNVEV (reference sequence). V lost 3 bases to trimming and J lost 5 bases; unmatched junction nucleotides: 8. This CDR3 has 15 residues. As DNA, the CDR3 is TGTGCCAGCAGTTTCTTAGGACAGGGTTTGACTGAAGCTTTCTTT. The encoded protein is CASSFLGQGLTEAFF.

This clonotype has more than one count but fewer than ten. The chain is built from TRBV4-2 and TRBJ2-1; 11 bases align to TRBD2. CDR1 is LGHNA, CDR2 YNFKEQ, per germline. J gave up 0 bases and V 1 base, and 8 bases lay outside the gene matches. This CDR3 has 19 residues. The DNA of the CDR3 is TGTGCCAGCAGCCAAGGAGGAGTAGCGGGAGGGCCCTCCTACAATGAGCAGTTCTTC. Encoded protein: CASSQGGVAGGPSYNEQFF.

This clonotype occurred a few times. V is TRBV5-1 and J is TRBJ1-1; tentative D call: TRBD1 (5 bases). Germline V lookup: CDR1 SGHRS, CDR2 YFSETQ. The CDR3 is made up of 14 amino acids. The V end was cut by 4 bases, the J end by 1 base, with 11 bases between. CDR3 residues: CASSGGGSNTEAFF. In DNA, the CDR3 is TGCGCCAGCAGCGGTGGGGGATCGAACACTGAAGCTTTCTTT.

The chain carries TRBV5-1 and TRBJ1-2, with D possibly being TRBD1 (6 bases). V lost 0 bases, J lost 6 bases, and 15 bases lay in between. The CDR3 loop spans 15 amino acids. Per the germline V gene, CDR1 is SGHRS and CDR2 is YFSETQ. CDR3 bases: TGCGCCAGCAGCTTGGGAGGGGGGCCCTGGGATGGCTACACCTTC. The encoded protein is CASSLGGGPWDGYTF.

Many counts were recorded for this clonotype. The chain joins TRBV7-2 to TRBJ2-1; D possibly uses TRBD1 or TRBD2 (5 bases each). Germline V gene lookup returns CDR1 SGHTA and CDR2 FQGNSA. The length of the CDR3 is 15 residues. Trimming pared 7 bases from V and 6 bases from J, leaving 19 bases between. The CDR3 region has the DNA TGTGCCAGCACTATAAGGCTGGGGACCTCCAATGAGCAGTTCTTC. Translating gives CASTIRLGTSNEQFF. Full variable domain (outside the CDR3, taken from reference TRBV7-2 and TRBJ2-1): GAGVSQSPSNKVTEKGKDVELRCDPISGHTALYWYRQSLGQGLEFLIYFQGNSAPDKSGLPSDRFSAERTGGSVSTLTIQRTQQEDSAVYLCASTIRLGTSNEQFFGPGTRLTVL.

V gene TRBV7-9 combines with J gene TRBJ1-2, with unresolved D. The germline gives CDR1 SEHNR, CDR2 FQNEAQ (reference sequence). Trimming pared 2 bases from V and 6 bases from J, leaving 13 bases between. This CDR3 has 14 residues. CDR3 sequence reads: CASSLRSALDGYTF. The CDR3 DNA sequence: TGTGCCAGCAGCTTACGCTCAGCCCTGGATGGCTACACCTTC.